The T cell receptor beta chain under discussion was sequenced for a study of molecular identifiers for immune sequencing clone quantification. Study-wide background: Five portions were made in replicates from RNA of approximately 22,000 or 94,000 naive CD8 cells, and four underwent sequencing.

Unmatched junction bases numbered 8, after V lost 0 bases and J lost 7 bases. Germline V gene sequence: CDR1 LGHNA, CDR2 YNFKEQ. The CDR3 has 16 residues. The authors built bulk TCR libraries by previously described methods with listed TCR primers. TCRdb fed the PCR reads into MiXCR, producing one record per CDR3 protein. The sample shows some 580,000 distinct CDR3 sequences, about 25% of them seen only once. Input material: naive CD8+ T cells from blood, with Jurkat cell RNA spiked in. Subset in this sample: FACS-sorted CD8+CD4-CCR7+CD45RA+ naive T cells. This chain uses TRBV4-2 with TRBJ2-4; 8 positions agree with TRBD2. The receptor's source is a human donor in good health. Some libraries in this study had Jurkat cell RNA spiked in. This CDR3 is CASSQDRSGGGNIQYF. In DNA, the CDR3 is TGTGCCAGCAGCCAAGATAGGAGCGGGGGAGGGAACATTCAGTACTTC.